These 2 T cell receptor beta chains originate from one sample sequenced in a study of shared clonotypes between healthy human individuals. The table came from immunoSEQ multiplex PCR; TCRdb's copy has only in-frame clones and leaves some out. The sample has 1.4 million or so clones, 98% seen once; the top ten hold 0.36%. Sequenced input: naive CD4+ T cells sorted from blood. Subset of the sample: CD45RA+ positively selected. Receptors originate from a man aged 25-45 years in good health.

V usage is TRBV5-1 and J usage is TRBJ2-7; D uncertain. The CDR3 length is 11 residues. Deletions cut 5 bases from V and 7 bases from J, with 10 bases between. Germline V gene data show CDR1 as SGHRS and CDR2 as YFSETQ. CDR3 nucleotide sequence: TGCGCCAGCAGGCTGGGCCAAGAGCAGTACTTC. This codes for CASRLGQEQYF.

J is TRBJ2-1 and V is TRBV4-2; TRBD1 agrees at 8 bases. CDR3 size: 14 residues. CDR1 is LGHNA, CDR2 YNFKEQ, per germline. V was clipped by 0 bases and J by 9 bases; unmatched bases: 4. In DNA, the CDR3 is TGTGCCAGCAGCCAAGAACCAGGGGGCACTGAGCAGTTCTTC. This gives the protein CASSQEPGGTEQFF.